Listed here are 5 T cell receptor beta chains from one sample, sequenced in a study of CD8 T cells in ankylosing spondylitis. Study-wide findings and caveats: Ankylosing spondylitis blood appeared to carry a characteristic TCR beta motif of several highly homologous variants.

One entry per CDR3 protein, called by TCRdb with MiXCR from the 5' RACE reads. The data contain some 330,000 distinct CDR3 sequences, less than 9.5% of them seen just once; the ten biggest clones take up about 15%. These receptors lack a known antigen. Sequenced material: blood, either unsorted or a sorted T cell fraction (not recorded which). Source of these receptors: a male donor with ankylosing spondylitis.

At least ten counts were recorded for this clonotype. V usage is TRBV2 and J usage is TRBJ2-1; 9 nucleotides agree with TRBD2. The trim removed 7 bases at V and 0 bases at J, leaving 7 bases unmatched. This CDR3 is 16 amino acids long. Germline V gene data show CDR1 as SNHLY and CDR2 as FYNNEI. CDR3 DNA: TGTGCCAGCACCAGACTAGCGGCCCTCTCCTACAATGAGCAGTTCTTC. Encoded protein: CASTRLAALSYNEQFF.

A few counts support this clonotype. The chain uses TRBV19 and TRBJ2-5; 9 nucleotides match TRBD1. Looked up from germline, CDR1 is LNHDA and CDR2 is SQIVND (reference sequence). V gave up 5 bases and J gave up 5 bases; unmatched junction bases: 9. The CDR3 sequence is 15 residues long. CDR3 amino acids: CASSDYRGHGETQYF. The CDR3 DNA follows: TGTGCCAGTAGTGACTACAGGGGGCATGGGGAGACCCAGTACTTC.

The chain uses TRBV6-5 and TRBJ2-7; 11 positions agree with TRBD2. V trimming: 6 bases; J trimming: 4 bases; junction bases outside the gene matches: 8. This CDR3 region has 15 residues. Looked up from germline, CDR1 is MNHEY and CDR2 is SVGAGI. CDR3 in DNA: TGTGCCAGCAGCTTAACTAGCGGGAGTATATACGAGCAGTACTTC. Translated: CASSLTSGSIYEQYF.

This clonotype showed up many times. V and J are TRBV29-1 and TRBJ2-2; D remains ambiguous. From germline, CDR1 is SQVTM and CDR2 ANQGSEA. The V end lost 3 bases, the J end lost 4 bases, and 6 bases lay between the germline ends. The CDR3 sequence is 12 residues long. The DNA for the CDR3 is TGCAGCGTTGACGGGCCCACCGGGGAGCTGTTTTTT. Its translation is CSVDGPTGELFF.

This clonotype was detected a few times. The J gene is TRBJ2-3, the V gene TRBV12-3 or TRBV12-4; D is unclear. The CDR3 covers 14 residues. The germline V and J ends were trimmed by 5 bases and 2 bases, with 11 bases remaining between them. In DNA, the CDR3 is TGTGCCAGCAGTCGGTCTGGAATCACAGATACGCAGTATTTT. It codes for CASSRSGITDTQYF.